A selection of T cell receptor beta chains follows, all from one sample in a study of OX40 agonist ivuxolimab in advanced cancers. The protocol was immunoSEQ multiplex PCR, while the TCRdb copy is restricted to in-frame clones and leaves out a portion. The table lists under 80,000 clones, approximately 92% of them singletons. Sequenced material: CD4+ or CD8+ T cells sorted from blood, taken in a trial of the OX40 agonist ivuxolimab. Receptor source: an adult with an advanced solid tumor such as melanoma, head and neck, liver or kidney cancer. The CDR3 runs from the conserved cysteine through the conserved F or W. A D gene is named only where the DNA matches it firmly. Only part of the rows carry a size: once, few, many, or a class if the clone is expanded.

length | size | D | J | V | CDR3 | DNA
15 | once | TRBD2 | TRBJ2-1 | TRBV27 | CASSLRRGSYNEQFF | TGTGCCAGCAGTCTGAGGCGGGGGAGCTACAATGAGCAGTTCTTC
15 | few | TRBD2 | TRBJ2-3 | TRBV6-4 | CASSPLGGATDTQYF | TGTGCCAGCAGCCCTCTCGGGGGGGCCACAGATACGCAGTATTTT
16 | . | . | TRBJ2-7 | TRBV6-5 | CASSLTGPTSSYEQYF | TGTGCCAGCAGTTTGACAGGTCCCACATCCTCCTACGAGCAGTACTTC
14 | . | . | TRBJ2-7 | TRBV28 | CASSFSPDSNEQYF | TGTGCCAGCAGTTTTTCCCCTGACTCCAACGAGCAGTACTTC
15 | . | . | TRBJ1-5 | TRBV10-1 | CARKNRQPRNQPQHF | TGCGCCAGGAAGAACCGACAGCCCCGCAATCAGCCCCAGCATTTT
14 | . | . | TRBJ2-7 | TRBV5-4 | CASSLGSQGYEQYF | TGTGCCAGCAGCTTAGGCTCACAGGGCTACGAGCAGTACTTC
15 | . | . | TRBJ1-3 | TRBV6-5 | CASRRRDYDGNTIYF | TGTGCCAGCCGACGACGAGACTACGATGGAAACACCATATATTTT
15 | . | . | TRBJ2-7 | TRBV6-5 | CASSYSDGFSYEQYF | TGTGCCAGCAGTTACTCCGACGGGTTCTCCTACGAGCAGTACTTC
14 | once | . | TRBJ2-1 | TRBV4-1 | CASSQGTNLNEQFF | TGCGCCAGCAGCCAAGGAACAAATCTGAATGAGCAGTTCTTC
15 | . | . | TRBJ1-4 | TRBV6-1 | CASSEAPGTNEKLFF | TGTGCCAGCAGTGAAGCGCCGGGTACTAATGAAAAACTGTTTTTT
12 | once | . | TRBJ1-2 | TRBV12-5 | CASGFGSFDYTF | TGTGCTAGTGGTTTTGGGTCCTTTGACTACACCTTC
14 | few | TRBD1 | TRBJ2-7 | TRBV5-4 | CASHPGQGDYEQYF | TGTGCCAGCCATCCCGGACAGGGTGACTACGAGCAGTACTTC
12 | . | . | TRBJ2-7 | TRBV10-1 | CASSETGPEQYF | TGCGCCAGCAGTGAAACAGGGCCCGAGCAGTACTTC
15 | . | TRBD2 | TRBJ2-7 | TRBV7-9 | CASSDGLAEFYEQYF | TGTGCCAGCAGCGACGGACTAGCGGAATTCTACGAGCAGTACTTC
17 | . | . | TRBJ2-5 | TRBV7-5 | CVRSLVGDSPLLETQYF | TGTGTCAGAAGCTTAGTTGGGGACAGCCCACTTTTAGAGACCCAGTACTTC
14 | once | . | TRBJ2-7 | TRBV19 | CASSIGQRDYEQYF | TGTGCCAGTAGTATTGGACAGAGAGACTACGAGCAGTACTTC
12 | . | . | TRBJ2-3 | TRBV13 | CASSPHTDTQYF | TGTGCCAGCAGCCCCCACACAGATACGCAGTATTTT
16 | . | TRBD1 | TRBJ2-2 | TRBV4-1 | CASSQGQGIISGELFF | TGCGCCAGCAGCCAAGGACAGGGGATTATATCCGGGGAGCTGTTTTTT
15 | . | . | TRBJ2-1 | TRBV19 | CASSIGTNTGDEQFF | TGTGCCAGTAGCATCGGGACAAACACAGGCGATGAGCAGTTCTTC
16 | . | . | TRBJ1-2 | TRBV11-2 | CASSLDPGTSHYGYTF | TGTGCCAGCAGCTTAGACCCCGGGACATCACACTATGGCTACACCTTC
13 | . | . | TRBJ1-1 | TRBV27 | CASSLIGLTEAFF | TGTGCCAGCAGTTTAATAGGGCTCACTGAAGCTTTCTTT
14 | . | TRBD1 | TRBJ1-1 | TRBV9 | CASRTGGANTEAFF | TGTGCCAGCAGGACAGGGGGCGCGAACACTGAAGCTTTCTTT
14 | . | . | TRBJ2-1 | TRBV19 | CASSKSGPNNEQFF | TGTGCCAGTAGTAAGAGCGGGCCGAACAATGAGCAGTTCTTC
14 | . | . | TRBJ2-7 | TRBV5-1 | CASSLAVGLLEQYF | TGCGCCAGCAGCTTGGCGGTCGGACTCTTAGAGCAGTACTTC
16 | . | TRBD2 | TRBJ2-7 | TRBV7-9 | CASSPVSGGSSYEQYF | TGTGCCAGCAGTCCAGTTAGCGGGGGCAGCTCCTACGAGCAGTACTTC
14 | . | TRBD1 | TRBJ1-2 | TRBV14 | CASSQGTGNYGYTF | TGTGCCAGCAGCCAAGGGACAGGGAACTATGGCTACACCTTC
12 | . | . | TRBJ2-7 | TRBV30 | CAWSLSRYEQYF | TGTGCCTGGAGTCTTTCACGATACGAGCAGTACTTC
15 | . | TRBD2 | TRBJ2-3 | TRBV2 | CASSTGTSSTDTQYF | TGTGCCAGCAGTACCGGGACTAGCAGTACAGATACGCAGTATTTT
16 | . | . | TRBJ2-1 | TRBV5-1 | CASSPAQGTSYNEQFF | TGCGCCAGCAGCCCTGCGCAGGGAACGTCCTACAATGAGCAGTTCTTC
16 | . | TRBD2 | TRBJ2-5 | TRBV6-1 | CASSDLAGGPLETQYF | TGTGCCAGCAGTGATCTAGCGGGGGGGCCTCTGGAGACCCAGTACTTC
16 | . | TRBD2 | TRBJ2-5 | TRBV27 | CASSLYAGGDPETQYF | TGTGCCAGCAGTTTATATGCGGGGGGGGACCCGGAGACCCAGTACTTC
15 | . | TRBD1 | TRBJ1-2 | TRBV19 | CASSISRTGGGGYTF | TGTGCCAGTAGTATATCCCGTACAGGGGGCGGTGGCTACACCTTC
12 | once | . | TRBJ1-1 | TRBV4-1 | CASSQGPTEAFF | TGCGCCAGCAGCCAAGGTCCCACTGAAGCTTTCTTT
16 | . | . | TRBJ1-2 | TRBV7-9 | CASSAQGSRTRDGYTF | TGTGCCAGCAGCGCCCAAGGTAGTAGGACGAGGGATGGCTACACCTTC
13 | once | . | TRBJ2-7 | TRBV30 | CAWKGGASYEQYF | TGTGCCTGGAAAGGCGGGGCCTCCTACGAGCAGTACTTC
11 | . | . | TRBJ1-1 | TRBV6-5 | CAARAGIEAFF | TGTGCCGCCCGAGCAGGGATTGAAGCTTTCTTT
13 | . | . | TRBJ2-2 | TRBV7-9 | CASSAQNTGELFF | TGTGCCAGCAGCGCGCAAAACACCGGGGAGCTGTTTTTT
12 | . | . | TRBJ2-7 | TRBV11-1 | CASSSIRREQYF | TGTGCCAGCAGCTCCATACGACGCGAGCAGTACTTC
15 | . | . | TRBJ1-4 | TRBV5-6 | CASSLKDSFNEKLFF | TGTGCCAGCAGCCTTAAGGACAGCTTTAATGAAAAACTGTTTTTT
15 | . | . | TRBJ2-7 | TRBV27 | CASSLGPGVPDEQYF | TGTGCCAGCAGTTTAGGTCCAGGGGTCCCAGACGAGCAGTACTTC
16 | . | . | TRBJ2-1 | TRBV19 | CASSIGVRQGGGEQFF | TGTGCCAGTAGTATAGGGGTAAGGCAGGGTGGTGGTGAGCAGTTCTTC
11 | . | . | TRBJ1-1 | TRBV11-2 | CASSLGDKAFF | TGTGCCAGCAGCTTAGGTGACAAGGCTTTCTTT
16 | . | . | TRBJ2-3 | TRBV13 | CASSDGVTVGSDTQYF | TGTGCCAGCAGTGATGGCGTGACCGTCGGCTCAGATACGCAGTATTTT